The T cell receptor (beta chain) under discussion was sequenced for a study of OX40 agonist ivuxolimab in advanced cancers. Sequencing was performed with immunoSEQ multiplex PCR; in TCRdb, only in-frame clones are kept and a portion is missing. The sample lists tens of thousands of clones, approximately 87% occurring once. Trimming cost V 4 bases and J 6 bases, with 9 bases left between them. The CDR3 runs to 12 residues. Germline V lookup: CDR1 WSHSY, CDR2 SAAADI. This TCR was sampled from an adult with an advanced solid tumor such as melanoma, head and neck, liver or kidney cancer. Sequenced material: CD4+ or CD8+ T cells sorted from blood, taken in a trial of the OX40 agonist ivuxolimab. The chain recombines TRBV10-2 with TRBJ1-2, with D uncertain. CDR3 DNA: TGCGCCAGCAGTGGAACAGCTAATGGCTACACCTTC. Translated, it gives CASSGTANGYTF.